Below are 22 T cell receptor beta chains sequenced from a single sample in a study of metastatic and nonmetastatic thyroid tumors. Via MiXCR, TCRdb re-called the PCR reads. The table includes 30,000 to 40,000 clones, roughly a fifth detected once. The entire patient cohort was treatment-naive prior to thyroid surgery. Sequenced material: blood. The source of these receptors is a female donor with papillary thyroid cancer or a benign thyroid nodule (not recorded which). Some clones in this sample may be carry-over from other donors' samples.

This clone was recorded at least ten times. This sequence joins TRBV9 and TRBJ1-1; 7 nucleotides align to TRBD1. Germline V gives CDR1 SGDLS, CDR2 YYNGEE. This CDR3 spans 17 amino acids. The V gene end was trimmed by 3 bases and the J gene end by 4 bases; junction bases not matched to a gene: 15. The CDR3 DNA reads TGTGCCAGCAGCGGGCAGGGGGAAGTGCCGGTAGGCACTGAAGCTTTCTTT. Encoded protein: CASSGQGEVPVGTEAFF.

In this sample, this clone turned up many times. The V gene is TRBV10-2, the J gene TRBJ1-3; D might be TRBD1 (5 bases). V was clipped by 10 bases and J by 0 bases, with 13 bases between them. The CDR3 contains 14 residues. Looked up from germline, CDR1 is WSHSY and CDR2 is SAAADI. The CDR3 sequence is CATGDANSGNTIYF. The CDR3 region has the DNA TGCGCCACGGGGGACGCGAACTCTGGAAACACCATATATTTT.

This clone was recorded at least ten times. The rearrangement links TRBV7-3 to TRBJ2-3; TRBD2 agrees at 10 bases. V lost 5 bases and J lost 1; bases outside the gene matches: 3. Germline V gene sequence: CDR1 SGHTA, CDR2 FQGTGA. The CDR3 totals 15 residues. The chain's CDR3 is CASSVGLAGTDTQYF. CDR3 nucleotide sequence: TGTGCCAGCAGCGTCGGACTAGCGGGCACAGATACGCAGTATTTT.

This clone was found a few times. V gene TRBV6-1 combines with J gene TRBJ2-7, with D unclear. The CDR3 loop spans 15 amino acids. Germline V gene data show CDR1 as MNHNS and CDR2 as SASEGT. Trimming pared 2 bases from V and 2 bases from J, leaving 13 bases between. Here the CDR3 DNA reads TGTGCCAGCAGTGAATCGCCGACGGTCCCCTACGAGCAGTACTTC. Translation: CASSESPTVPYEQYF.

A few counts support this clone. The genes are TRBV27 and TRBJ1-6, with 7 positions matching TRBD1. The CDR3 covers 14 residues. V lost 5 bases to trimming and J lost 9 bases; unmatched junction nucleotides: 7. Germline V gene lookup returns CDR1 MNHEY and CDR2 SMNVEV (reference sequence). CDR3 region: CASSPGTVVSPLHF. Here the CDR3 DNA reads TGTGCCAGCAGTCCCGGGACAGTTGTTTCACCCCTCCACTTT.

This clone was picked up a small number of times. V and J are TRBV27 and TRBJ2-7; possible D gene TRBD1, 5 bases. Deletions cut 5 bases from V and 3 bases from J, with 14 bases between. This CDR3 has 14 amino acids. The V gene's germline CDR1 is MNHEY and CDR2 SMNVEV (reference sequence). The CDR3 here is CASSASPRDYEQYF. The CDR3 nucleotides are TGTGCCAGCAGTGCGTCCCCCAGGGACTACGAGCAGTACTTC.

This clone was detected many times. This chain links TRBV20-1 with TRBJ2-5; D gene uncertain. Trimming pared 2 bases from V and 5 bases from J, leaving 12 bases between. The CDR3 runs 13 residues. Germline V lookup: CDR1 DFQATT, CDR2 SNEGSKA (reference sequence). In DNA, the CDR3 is TGCAGTGCTAGATGGGCTACCTCGGAGACCCAGTACTTC. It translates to CSARWATSETQYF.

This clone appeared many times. The CDR3 DNA reads as TGTGCCAGCCAGAACCAGGGATTGCGCGAGCAGTACTTC. It specifies CASQNQGLREQYF. The J gene is TRBJ2-7, the V gene TRBV5-4; TRBD1 might be the D (5 bases). CDR3 size: 13 residues. Per the germline V gene, CDR1 is SGHNT and CDR2 is YYREEE (reference sequence). Trimming stripped 7 bases from V and 6 bases from J, with 17 bases between.

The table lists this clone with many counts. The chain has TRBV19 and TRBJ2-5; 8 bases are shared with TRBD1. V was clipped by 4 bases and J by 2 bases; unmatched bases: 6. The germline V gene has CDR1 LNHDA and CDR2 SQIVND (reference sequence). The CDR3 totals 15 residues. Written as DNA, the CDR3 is TGTGCCAGTAGTAACAGGGGGGCGTTTCAAGAGACCCAGTACTTC. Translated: CASSNRGAFQETQYF.

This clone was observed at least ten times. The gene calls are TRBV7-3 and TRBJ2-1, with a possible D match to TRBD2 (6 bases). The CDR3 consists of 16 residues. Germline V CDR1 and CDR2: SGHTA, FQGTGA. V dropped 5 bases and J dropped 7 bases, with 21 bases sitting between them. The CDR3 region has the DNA TGTGCCAGCAGCCCCTACTCCGGGACTGGTAAAAATGAGCAGTTCTTC. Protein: CASSPYSGTGKNEQFF. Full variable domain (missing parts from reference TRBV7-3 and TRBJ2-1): GAGVSQTPSNKVTEKGKYVELRCDPISGHTALYWYRQSLGQGPEFLIYFQGTGAADDSGLPNDRFFAVRPEGSVSTLKIQRTERGDSAVYLCASSPYSGTGKNEQFFGPGTRLTVL.

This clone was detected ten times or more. The chain's CDR3 is CASSYQGGNGYTF. CDR3 bases: TGTGCCAGCTCATATCAGGGAGGAAATGGCTACACCTTC. The chain carries TRBV18 and TRBJ1-2; the D gene is possibly TRBD1 (5 bases). Germline assignment: CDR1 KGHSH and CDR2 LQKENI. This CDR3 has 13 residues. Trimming removed 5 bases from V and 6 bases from J, with 13 bases in between.

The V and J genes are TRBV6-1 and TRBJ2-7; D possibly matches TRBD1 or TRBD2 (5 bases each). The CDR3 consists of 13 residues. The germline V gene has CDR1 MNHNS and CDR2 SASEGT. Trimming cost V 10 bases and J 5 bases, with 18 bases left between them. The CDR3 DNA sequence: TGTGCCACAACCGGTGGGACGAGCGACGAGCAGTACTTC. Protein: CATTGGTSDEQYF.

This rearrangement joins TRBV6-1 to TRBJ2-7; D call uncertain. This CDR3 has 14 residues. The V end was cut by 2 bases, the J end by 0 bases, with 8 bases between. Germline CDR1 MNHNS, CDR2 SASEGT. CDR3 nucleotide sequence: TGTGCCAGCAGTGAATCCGGACGCTCCTACGAGCAGTACTTC. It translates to CASSESGRSYEQYF.

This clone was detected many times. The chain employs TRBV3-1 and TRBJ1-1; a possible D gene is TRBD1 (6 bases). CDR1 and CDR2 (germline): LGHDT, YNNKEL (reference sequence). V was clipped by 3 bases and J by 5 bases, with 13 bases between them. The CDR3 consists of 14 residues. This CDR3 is CASSQRTEGTEAFF. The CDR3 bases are TGTGCCAGCAGCCAGCGGACAGAGGGGACTGAAGCTTTCTTT.

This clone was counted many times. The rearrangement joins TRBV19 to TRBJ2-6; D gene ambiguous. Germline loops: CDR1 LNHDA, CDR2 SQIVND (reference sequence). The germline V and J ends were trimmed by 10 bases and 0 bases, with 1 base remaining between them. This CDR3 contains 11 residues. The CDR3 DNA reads TGTGCCACCTCTGGGGCCAACGTCCTGACTTTC. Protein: CATSGANVLTF.

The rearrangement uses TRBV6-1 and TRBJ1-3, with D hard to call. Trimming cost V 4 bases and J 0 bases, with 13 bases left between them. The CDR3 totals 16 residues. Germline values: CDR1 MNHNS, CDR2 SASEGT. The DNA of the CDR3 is TGTGCCAGCAGTGGGATAAGACGGATCTCTGGAAACACCATATATTTT. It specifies CASSGIRRISGNTIYF.

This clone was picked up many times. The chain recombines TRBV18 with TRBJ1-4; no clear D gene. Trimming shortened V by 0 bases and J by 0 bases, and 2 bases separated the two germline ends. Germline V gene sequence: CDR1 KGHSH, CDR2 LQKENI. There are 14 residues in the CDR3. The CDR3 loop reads CASSPPPTNEKLFF. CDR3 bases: TGTGCCAGCTCACCACCTCCAACTAATGAAAAACTGTTTTTT.

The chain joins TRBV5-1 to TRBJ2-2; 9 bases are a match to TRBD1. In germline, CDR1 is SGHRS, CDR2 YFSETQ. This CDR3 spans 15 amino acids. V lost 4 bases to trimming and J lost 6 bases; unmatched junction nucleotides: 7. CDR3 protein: CASSPGQGYAGELFF. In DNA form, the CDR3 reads TGCGCCAGCAGCCCCGGACAGGGGTACGCCGGGGAGCTGTTTTTT. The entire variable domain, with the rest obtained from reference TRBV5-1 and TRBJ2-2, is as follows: KAGVTQTPRYLIKTRGQQVTLSCSPISGHRSVSWYQQTPGQGLQFLFEYFSETQRNKGNFPGRFSGRQFSNSRSEMNVSTLELGDSALYLCASSPGQGYAGELFFGEGSRLTVL.

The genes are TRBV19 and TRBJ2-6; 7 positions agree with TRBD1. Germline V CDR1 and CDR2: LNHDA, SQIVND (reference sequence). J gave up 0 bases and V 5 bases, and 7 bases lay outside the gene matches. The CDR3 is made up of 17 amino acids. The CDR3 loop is CASSPRTGISGANVLTF. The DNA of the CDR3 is TGTGCCAGTAGTCCTAGGACAGGCATCTCTGGGGCCAACGTCCTGACTTTC.

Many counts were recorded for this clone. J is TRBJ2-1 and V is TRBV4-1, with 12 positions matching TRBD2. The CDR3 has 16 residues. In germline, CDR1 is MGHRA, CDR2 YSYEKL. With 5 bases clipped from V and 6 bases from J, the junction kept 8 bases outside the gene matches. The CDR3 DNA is TGCGCCAGCAGCTCACAACTAGCGGGGGGCGGCAATGAGCAGTTCTTC. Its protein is CASSSQLAGGGNEQFF.

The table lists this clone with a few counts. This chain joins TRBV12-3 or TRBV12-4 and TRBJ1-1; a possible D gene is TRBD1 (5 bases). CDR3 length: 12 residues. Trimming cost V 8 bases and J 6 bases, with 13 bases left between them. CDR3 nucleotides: TGTGCCAGCCGCAGGGTTACGTCTGAAGCTTTCTTT. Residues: CASRRVTSEAFF.

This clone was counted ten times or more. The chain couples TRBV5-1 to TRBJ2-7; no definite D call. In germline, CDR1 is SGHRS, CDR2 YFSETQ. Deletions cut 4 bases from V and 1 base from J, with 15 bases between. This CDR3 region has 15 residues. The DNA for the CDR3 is TGCGCCAGCAGCCCCCGTCCCATAGAGTCCTACGAGCAGTACTTC. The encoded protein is CASSPRPIESYEQYF.